The following is a T cell receptor beta chain sequence with its context. Its antigen remains unidentified. Profiling relied on immunoSEQ multiplex PCR, and the TCRdb table lists in-frame clones only, not all of them. Here the sample spans around 60,000 clones, about 89% being singletons. This record belongs to a study of glioma-infiltrating T cells after dendritic cell vaccination. Study-level results: Only a small number of patients had complete blood and tumor samples.

V lost 4 bases to trimming and J lost 1 base; unmatched junction nucleotides: 3. Per the germline V gene, CDR1 is ENHRY and CDR2 is SYGVKD. This CDR3 comprises 15 residues. The time point here: after dendritic cell vaccination, including at tumor progression/relapse. The sequenced sample was blood, obtained after dendritic cell vaccination. The TCR sequence derives from a human donor with glioblastoma. The chain links TRBV10-3 to TRBJ2-5; TRBD1 matches 10 bases. The CDR3 DNA follows: TGTGCCATCAGTGGGACAGGGGGTACCCAAGAGACCCAGTACTTC. Protein product: CAISGTGGTQETQYF.